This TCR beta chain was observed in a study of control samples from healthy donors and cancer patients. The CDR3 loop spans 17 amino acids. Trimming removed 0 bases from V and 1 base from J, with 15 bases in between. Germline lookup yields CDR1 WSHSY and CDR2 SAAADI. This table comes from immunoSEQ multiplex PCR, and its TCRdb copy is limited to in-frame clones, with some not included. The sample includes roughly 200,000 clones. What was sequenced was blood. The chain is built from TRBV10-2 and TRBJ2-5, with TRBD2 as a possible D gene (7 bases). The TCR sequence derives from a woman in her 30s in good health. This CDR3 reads CASSESGGGDFQETQYF. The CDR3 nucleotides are TGCGCCAGCAGTGAGTCGGGAGGGGGGGACTTCCAAGAGACCCAGTACTTC.